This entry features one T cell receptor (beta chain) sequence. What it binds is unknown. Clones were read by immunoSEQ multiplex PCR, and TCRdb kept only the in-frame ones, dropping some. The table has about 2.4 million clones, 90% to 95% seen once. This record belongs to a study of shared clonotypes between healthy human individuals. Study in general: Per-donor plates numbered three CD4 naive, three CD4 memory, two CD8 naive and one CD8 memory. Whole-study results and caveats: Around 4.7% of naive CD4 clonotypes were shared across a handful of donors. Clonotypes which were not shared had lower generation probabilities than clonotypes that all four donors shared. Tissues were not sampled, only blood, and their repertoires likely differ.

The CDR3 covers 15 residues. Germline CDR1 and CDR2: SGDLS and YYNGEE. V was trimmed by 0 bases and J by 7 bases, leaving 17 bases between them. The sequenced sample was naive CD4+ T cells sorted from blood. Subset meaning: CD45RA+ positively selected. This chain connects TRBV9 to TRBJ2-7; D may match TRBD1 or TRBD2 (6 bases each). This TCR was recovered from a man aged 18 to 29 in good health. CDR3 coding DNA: TGTGCCAGCAGCGTAGCTCTTTTGGGCGGGACAGAGCAGTACTTC. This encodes CASSVALLGGTEQYF.